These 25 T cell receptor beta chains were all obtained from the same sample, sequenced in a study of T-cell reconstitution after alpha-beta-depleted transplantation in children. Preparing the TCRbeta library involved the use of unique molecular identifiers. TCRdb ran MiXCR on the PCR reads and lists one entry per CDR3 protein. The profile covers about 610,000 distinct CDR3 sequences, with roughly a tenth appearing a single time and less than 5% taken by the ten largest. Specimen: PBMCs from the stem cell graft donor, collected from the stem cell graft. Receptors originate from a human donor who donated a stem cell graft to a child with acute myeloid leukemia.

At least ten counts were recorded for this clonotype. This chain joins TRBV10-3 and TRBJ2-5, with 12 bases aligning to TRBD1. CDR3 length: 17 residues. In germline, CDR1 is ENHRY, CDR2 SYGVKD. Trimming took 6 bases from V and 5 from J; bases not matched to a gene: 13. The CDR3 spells CAISTGTGGDFTETQYF. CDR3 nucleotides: TGTGCCATCAGCACCGGGACAGGGGGCGATTTTACGGAGACCCAGTACTTC.

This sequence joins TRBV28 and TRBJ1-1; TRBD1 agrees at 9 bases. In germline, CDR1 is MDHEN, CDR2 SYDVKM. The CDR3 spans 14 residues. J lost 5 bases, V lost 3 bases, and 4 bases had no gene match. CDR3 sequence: CASSFHRGRTEAFF. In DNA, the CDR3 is TGTGCCAGCAGTTTTCACAGGGGGCGAACTGAAGCTTTCTTT.

CDR3 coding DNA: TGCAGTGCTAGCCGCGATACGCAGTATTTT. It yields the protein CSASRDTQYF. The chain has TRBV20-1 and TRBJ2-3, with no clear D. V lost 3 bases to trimming and J lost 6 bases, with 4 bases between them. This CDR3 comprises 10 residues. Germline V gene sequence: CDR1 DFQATT, CDR2 SNEGSKA (reference sequence).

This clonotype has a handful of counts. Written as DNA, the CDR3 is TGTGCCACCAGCCCAGCGGGAGGGCCCGGCGATACGCAGTATTTT. Amino acids: CATSPAGGPGDTQYF. V usage is TRBV24-1 and J usage is TRBJ2-3; TRBD2 matches at 10 bases. Looked up from germline, CDR1 is KGHDR and CDR2 is SFDVKD. CDR3 length equals 15 residues. The V segment lost 7 bases and the J segment 6 bases; nucleotides outside the gene matches: 9.

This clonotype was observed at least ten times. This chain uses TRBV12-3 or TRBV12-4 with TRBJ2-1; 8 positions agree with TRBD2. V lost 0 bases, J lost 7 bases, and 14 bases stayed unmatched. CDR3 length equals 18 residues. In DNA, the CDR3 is TGTGCCAGCAGTTTAGCTTCGGTGGCGGGAGGTTGGATGAATGAGCAGTTCTTC. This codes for CASSLASVAGGWMNEQFF.

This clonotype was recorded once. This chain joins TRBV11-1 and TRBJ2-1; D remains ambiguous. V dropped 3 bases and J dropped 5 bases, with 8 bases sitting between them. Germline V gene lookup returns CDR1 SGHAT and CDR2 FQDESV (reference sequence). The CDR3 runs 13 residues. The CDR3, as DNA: TGTGCCAGCAGCTTTTACAACAACAATGAGCAGTTCTTC. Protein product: CASSFYNNNEQFF.

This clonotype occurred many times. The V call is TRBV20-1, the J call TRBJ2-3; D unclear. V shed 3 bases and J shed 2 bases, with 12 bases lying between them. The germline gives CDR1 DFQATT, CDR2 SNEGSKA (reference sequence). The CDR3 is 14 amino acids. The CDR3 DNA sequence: TGCAGTGCTAGGGGTCGGTACAACACAGATACGCAGTATTTT. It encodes CSARGRYNTDTQYF.

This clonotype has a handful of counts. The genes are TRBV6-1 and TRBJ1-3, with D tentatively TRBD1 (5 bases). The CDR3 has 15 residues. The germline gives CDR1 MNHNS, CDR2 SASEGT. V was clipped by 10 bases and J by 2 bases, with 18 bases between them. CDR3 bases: TGTGCCACCTGGGGCCGAACGTTTACTGGAAACACCATATATTTT. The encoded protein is CATWGRTFTGNTIYF.

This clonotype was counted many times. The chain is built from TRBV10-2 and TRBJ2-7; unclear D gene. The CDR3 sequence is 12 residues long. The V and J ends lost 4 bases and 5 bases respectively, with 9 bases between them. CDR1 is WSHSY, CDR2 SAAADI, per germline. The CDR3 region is CASSGALDEQYF. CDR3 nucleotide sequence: TGCGCCAGCAGTGGGGCTCTTGACGAGCAGTACTTC.

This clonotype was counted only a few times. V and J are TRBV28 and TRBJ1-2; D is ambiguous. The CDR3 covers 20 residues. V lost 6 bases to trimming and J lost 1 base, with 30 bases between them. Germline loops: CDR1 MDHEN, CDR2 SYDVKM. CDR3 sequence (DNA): TGTGCCAGCAGGTTTCGTTCCTCGAGGGTGGCAGAGCTGAATAACTATGGCTACACCTTC. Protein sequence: CASRFRSSRVAELNNYGYTF.

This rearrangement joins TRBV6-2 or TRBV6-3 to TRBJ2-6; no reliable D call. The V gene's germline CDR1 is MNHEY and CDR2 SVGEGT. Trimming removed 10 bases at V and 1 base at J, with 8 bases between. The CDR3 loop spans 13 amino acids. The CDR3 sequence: CATDPSGANVLTF. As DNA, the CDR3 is TGTGCCACTGACCCATCTGGGGCCAACGTCCTGACTTTC.

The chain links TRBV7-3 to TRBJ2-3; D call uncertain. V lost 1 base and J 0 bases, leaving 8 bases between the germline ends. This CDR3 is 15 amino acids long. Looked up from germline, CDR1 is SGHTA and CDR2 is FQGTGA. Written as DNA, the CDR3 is TGTGCCAGCAGCTTAATGGTGGCTAGCACAGATACGCAGTATTTT. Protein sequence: CASSLMVASTDTQYF.

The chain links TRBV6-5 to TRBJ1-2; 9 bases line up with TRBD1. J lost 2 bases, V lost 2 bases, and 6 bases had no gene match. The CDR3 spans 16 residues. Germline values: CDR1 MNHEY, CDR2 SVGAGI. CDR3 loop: CASSYLGTGINYGYTF. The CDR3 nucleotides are TGTGCCAGCAGTTACCTCGGGACAGGGATCAACTATGGCTACACCTTC.

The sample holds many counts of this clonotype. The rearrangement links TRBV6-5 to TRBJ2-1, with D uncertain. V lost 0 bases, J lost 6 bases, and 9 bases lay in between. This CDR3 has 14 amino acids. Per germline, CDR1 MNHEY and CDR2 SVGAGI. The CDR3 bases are TGTGCCAGCAGTTACTCGATACCGGGCAATGAGCAGTTCTTC. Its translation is CASSYSIPGNEQFF.

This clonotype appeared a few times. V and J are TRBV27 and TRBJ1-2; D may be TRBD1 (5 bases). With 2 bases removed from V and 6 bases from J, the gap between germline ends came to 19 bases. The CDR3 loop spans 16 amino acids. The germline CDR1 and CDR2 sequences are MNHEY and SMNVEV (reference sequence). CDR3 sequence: CASSLTGETLRNGYTF. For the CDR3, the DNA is TGTGCCAGCAGTTTAACGGGGGAAACCCTACGTAATGGCTACACCTTC.

This CDR3 is CSVLHRGITDTQYF. The CDR3 DNA reads as TGCAGCGTTCTTCACAGGGGGATAACAGATACGCAGTATTTT. This chain connects TRBV29-1 to TRBJ2-3; 8 bases map to TRBD1. Losses at the gene ends were 5 bases for V and 3 bases for J; bases not matched to a gene: 7. This CDR3 is built from 14 residues. Germline CDR1 and CDR2: SQVTM and ANQGSEA.

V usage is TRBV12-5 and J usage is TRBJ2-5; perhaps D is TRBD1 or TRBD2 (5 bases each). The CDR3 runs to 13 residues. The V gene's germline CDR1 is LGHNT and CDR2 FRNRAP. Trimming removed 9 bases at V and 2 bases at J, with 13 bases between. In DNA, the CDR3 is TGTGCTAGCAAGGGACCATCGCAAGAGACCCAGTACTTC. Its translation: CASKGPSQETQYF. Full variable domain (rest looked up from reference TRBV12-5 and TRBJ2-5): DARVTQTPRHKVTEMGQEVTMRCQPILGHNTVFWYRQTMMQGLELLAYFRNRAPLDDSGMPKDRFSAEMPDATLATLKIQPSEPRDSAVYFCASKGPSQETQYFGPGTRLLVL.

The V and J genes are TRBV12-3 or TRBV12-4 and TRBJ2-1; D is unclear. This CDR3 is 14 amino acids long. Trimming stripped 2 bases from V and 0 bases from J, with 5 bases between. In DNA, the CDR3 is TGTGCCAGCAGTTTAATGAACTCCTACAATGAGCAGTTCTTC. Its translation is CASSLMNSYNEQFF.

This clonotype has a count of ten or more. In DNA form, the CDR3 reads TGCGCCAGCAGCTTGGCCGACAGGGTACCGGAGCAGTACTTC. This codes for CASSLADRVPEQYF. The V and J genes are TRBV5-1 and TRBJ2-7; TRBD1 matches 7 bases. J gave up 7 bases and V 0 bases, and 7 bases lay outside the gene matches. Germline values: CDR1 SGHRS, CDR2 YFSETQ. The CDR3 runs 14 residues. The variable domain in full, with the rest retrieved from reference TRBV5-1 and TRBJ2-7, is KAGVTQTPRYLIKTRGQQVTLSCSPISGHRSVSWYQQTPGQGLQFLFEYFSETQRNKGNFPGRFSGRQFSNSRSEMNVSTLELGDSALYLCASSLADRVPEQYFGPGTRLTVT.

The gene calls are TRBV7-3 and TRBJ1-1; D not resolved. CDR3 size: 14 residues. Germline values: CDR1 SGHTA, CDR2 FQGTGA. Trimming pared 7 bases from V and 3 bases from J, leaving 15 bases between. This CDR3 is CASKLERMDTEAFF. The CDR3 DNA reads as TGTGCCAGCAAACTGGAACGCATGGACACTGAAGCTTTCTTT.

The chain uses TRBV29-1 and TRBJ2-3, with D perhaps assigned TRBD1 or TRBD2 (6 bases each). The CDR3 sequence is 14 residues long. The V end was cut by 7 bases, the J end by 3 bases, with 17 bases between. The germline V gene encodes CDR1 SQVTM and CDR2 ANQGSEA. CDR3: CSAGAAGGTDTQYF. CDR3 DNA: TGCAGCGCGGGGGCTGCCGGAGGTACAGATACGCAGTATTTT.

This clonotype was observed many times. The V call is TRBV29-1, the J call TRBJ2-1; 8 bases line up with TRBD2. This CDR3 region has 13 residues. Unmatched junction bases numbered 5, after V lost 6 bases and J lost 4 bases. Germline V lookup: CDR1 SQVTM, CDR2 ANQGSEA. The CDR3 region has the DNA TGCAGCGTCCAAACTAGCGGTTACAATGAGCAGTTCTTC. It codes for CSVQTSGYNEQFF.

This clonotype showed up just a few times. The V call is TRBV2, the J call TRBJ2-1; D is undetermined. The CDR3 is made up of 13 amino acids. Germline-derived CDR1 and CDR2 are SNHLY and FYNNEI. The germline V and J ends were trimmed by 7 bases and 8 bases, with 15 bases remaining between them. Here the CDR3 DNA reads TGTGCCAGCAAGGGAAAAGGGAAGGATGAGCAGTTCTTC. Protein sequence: CASKGKGKDEQFF.

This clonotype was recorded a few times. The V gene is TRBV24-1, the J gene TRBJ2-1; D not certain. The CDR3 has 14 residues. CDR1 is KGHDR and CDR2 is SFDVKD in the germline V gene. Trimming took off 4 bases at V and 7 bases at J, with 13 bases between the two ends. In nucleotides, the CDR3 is TGTGCCACCAGTGACGACTTTGCCCCGAATGAGCAGTTCTTC. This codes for CATSDDFAPNEQFF.

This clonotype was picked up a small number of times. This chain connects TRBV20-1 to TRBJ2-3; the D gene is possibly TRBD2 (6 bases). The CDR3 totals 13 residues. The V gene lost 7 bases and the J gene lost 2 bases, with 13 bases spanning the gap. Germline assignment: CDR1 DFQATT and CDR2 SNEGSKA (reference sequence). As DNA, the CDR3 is TGCAGTGTGAGGGACTTTATCACAGATACGCAGTATTTT. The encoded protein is CSVRDFITDTQYF.